Each of the 28 T cell receptor beta chains below was sequenced from the same sample in a study of Ad26.COV2.S vaccination and SARS-CoV-2 variants. TCRdb's copy holds only in-frame clones and misses some; the assay was immunoSEQ multiplex PCR. The repertoire consists of about 430,000 clones, with around 90% occurring once and the leading ten covering less than 15%. Treatment given: around 19 received Ad26.COV2.S at low or high dose, single or two shots; about 5 received placebo; per-sample allocation not given. All samples were drawn on day 63, counting from the first vaccine or placebo injection. Sequencing used peripheral blood, obtained in a trial of Ad26.COV2.S vaccine versus placebo. The receptor set was obtained from a person aged 18-65 years who received the Ad26.COV2.S COVID-19 vaccine or a placebo.

This chain links TRBV19 with TRBJ2-1; no definite D call. Trimming removed 10 bases at V and 7 bases at J, with 14 bases between. CDR3 length equals 12 residues. CDR1 LNHDA and CDR2 SQIVND come from the germline V gene (reference sequence). Written as DNA, the CDR3 is TGTGCCACCGACTCGATAAATAATGAGCAGTTCTTC. Protein sequence: CATDSINNEQFF.

The chain has TRBV7-9 and TRBJ2-7, with 7 nucleotides matching TRBD1. The CDR3 sequence is 13 residues long. Germline V lookup: CDR1 SEHNR, CDR2 FQNEAQ (reference sequence). J gave up 7 bases and V 5 bases, and 8 bases lay outside the gene matches. The CDR3 sequence: CASSTHRGWEQYF. The CDR3 nucleotides read TGTGCCAGCAGCACCCACAGGGGCTGGGAGCAGTACTTC. Looking up the rest from reference TRBV7-9 and TRBJ2-7 gives the full variable domain: DTGVSQNPRHKITKRGQNVTFRCDPISEHNRLYWYRQTLGQGPEFLTYFQNEAQLEKSRLLSDRFSAERPKGSFSTLEIQRTEQGDSAMYLCASSTHRGWEQYFGPGTRLTVT.

CDR3 sequence: CASSRPTSGRSYEQYF. The CDR3 DNA follows: TGTGCCAGCAGCCGGCCCACTAGCGGGAGGTCCTACGAGCAGTACTTC. The V call is TRBV28, the J call TRBJ2-7; TRBD2 aligns across 12 bases. This CDR3 spans 16 amino acids. Germline loops: CDR1 MDHEN, CDR2 SYDVKM. The J segment lost 1 base and the V segment lost 6 bases, leaving 7 bases of the junction unmatched.

The chain carries TRBV15 and TRBJ2-7; possibly TRBD1 or TRBD2 for D (5 bases each). V was pared by 4 bases and J by 2 bases, with 9 bases between. Germline assignment: CDR1 LNHNV and CDR2 YYDKDF (reference sequence). The CDR3 sequence is 13 residues long. CDR3 in DNA: TGTGCCACCAGCAAGGGGAGAGCCTACGAGCAGTACTTC. Its translation: CATSKGRAYEQYF.

DNA for the CDR3: TGCAGCGTGCATGCCCTAGCGGGTGTCTACAATGAGCAGTTCTTC. Translated: CSVHALAGVYNEQFF. The chain employs TRBV29-1 and TRBJ2-1; 8 bases agree with TRBD2. Germline V gives CDR1 SQVTM, CDR2 ANQGSEA. The J segment lost 3 bases and the V segment lost 6 bases, leaving 10 bases of the junction unmatched. The CDR3 runs to 15 residues.

The chain joins TRBV9 to TRBJ2-1; no clear D. The CDR3 is made up of 16 amino acids. The V and J ends lost 3 bases and 0 bases respectively, with 13 bases between them. Per the germline V gene, CDR1 is SGDLS and CDR2 is YYNGEE. Here the CDR3 DNA reads TGTGCCAGCAGCGCCGACGGGCGGCCCTCCTACAATGAGCAGTTCTTC. Its translation is CASSADGRPSYNEQFF.

The rearrangement links TRBV2 to TRBJ2-1; 9 nucleotides agree with TRBD2. Germline lookup yields CDR1 SNHLY and CDR2 FYNNEI. Trimming removed 5 bases from V and 5 bases from J; junction bases left unmatched: 7. CDR3 length equals 15 residues. For the CDR3, the DNA is TGTGCCAGCAGTACTAGCGGGTCGGATAACAATGAGCAGTTCTTC. It encodes CASSTSGSDNNEQFF.

V is TRBV5-4 and J is TRBJ2-5; a weak D match, TRBD1 (7 bases). CDR3 length: 17 amino acids. The germline V gene encodes CDR1 SGHNT and CDR2 YYREEE (reference sequence). Between the trimmed V and J ends, which lost 4 bases and 5 bases, there was a span of 24 bases. CDR3 nucleotides: TGTGCCAGCAGCCTACTGACAGGGAGGCCTACTAGGGAGACCCAGTACTTC. Translating it yields CASSLLTGRPTRETQYF.

The rearrangement joins TRBV2 to TRBJ1-5, with D maybe TRBD1 (5 bases). The V gene lost 6 bases and the J gene lost 6 bases, with 9 bases spanning the gap. CDR1 SNHLY and CDR2 FYNNEI come from the germline V gene. The CDR3 consists of 12 residues. The CDR3 reads CASRAGGQPQHF. The CDR3, as DNA: TGTGCCAGCAGAGCTGGGGGTCAGCCCCAGCATTTT.

The CDR3 region is CASSLAGGTEQFF. DNA for the CDR3: TGTGCCAGCAGCTTAGCGGGAGGCACTGAGCAGTTCTTC. This chain joins TRBV5-5 and TRBJ2-1; 9 nucleotides agree with TRBD2. This CDR3 comprises 13 residues. Germline V gene data show CDR1 as SGHKS and CDR2 as YYEKEE (reference sequence). The J segment lost 9 bases and the V segment lost 2 bases, leaving 3 bases of the junction unmatched. Together with reference TRBV5-5 and TRBJ2-1, the CDR3 gives the full variable domain: DAGVTQSPTHLIKTRGQQVTLRCSPISGHKSVSWYQQVLGQGPQFIFQYYEKEERGRGNFPDRFSARQFPNYSSELNVNALLLGDSALYLCASSLAGGTEQFFGPGTRLTVL.

The genes are TRBV3-1 (or the pseudogene TRBV3-2) and TRBJ2-1; either TRBD1 or TRBD2 may fit D (5 bases each). CDR1 is LGHDT and CDR2 is YNNKEL in the germline V gene (reference sequence). The CDR3 is 13 amino acids. Between the trimmed V and J ends, which lost 0 bases and 15 bases, there was a span of 15 bases. The CDR3 DNA reads as TGTGCCAGCAGCCAAGATGGGGGACGACGGGCGTTCTTC. Its protein product is CASSQDGGRRAFF.

The gene calls are TRBV6-5 and TRBJ2-6; D is unresolved. The CDR3 sequence is 13 residues long. The V and J ends lost 6 bases and 0 bases respectively, with 3 bases between them. Germline lookup yields CDR1 MNHEY and CDR2 SVGAGI. As DNA, the CDR3 is TGTGCCAGCAGGGTCTCTGGGGCCAACGTCCTGACTTTC. Translated, it gives CASRVSGANVLTF.

The rearrangement links TRBV5-5 to TRBJ2-1; 10 bases map to TRBD1. Germline loops: CDR1 SGHKS, CDR2 YYEKEE (reference sequence). The V gene end was trimmed by 4 bases and the J gene end by 5 bases; junction bases not matched to a gene: 6. The CDR3 spans 15 residues. The CDR3 is CASSEGTGVHNEQFF. For the CDR3, the DNA is TGTGCCAGCAGCGAAGGGACAGGGGTCCACAATGAGCAGTTCTTC.

The chain employs TRBV3-1 (or the pseudogene TRBV3-2) and TRBJ2-5; possible D gene TRBD2, 6 bases. The CDR3 loop spans 15 amino acids. The V end was cut by 0 bases, the J end by 6 bases, with 14 bases between. The germline V gene encodes CDR1 LGHDT and CDR2 YNNKEL (reference sequence). The CDR3 sequence is CASSQDPGDSKTQYF. CDR3 bases: TGTGCCAGCAGCCAAGATCCGGGGGACTCCAAGACCCAGTACTTC.

CDR3: CASSQGGWGLESGANVLTF. The CDR3 coding sequence is TGTGCCAGCAGCCAAGGAGGTTGGGGTTTGGAATCTGGGGCCAACGTCCTGACTTTC. The chain has TRBV3-1 (or the pseudogene TRBV3-2) and TRBJ2-6; D not certain. In germline, CDR1 is LGHDT, CDR2 YNNKEL (reference sequence). The ends were cut back, 1 base at V and 1 base at J, with 17 bases in the middle. This CDR3 is 19 amino acids long.

The chain joins TRBV29-1 to TRBJ1-4; 7 nucleotides align to TRBD1. Germline V gene data show CDR1 as SQVTM and CDR2 as ANQGSEA. The V segment lost 4 bases and the J segment 8 bases; nucleotides outside the gene matches: 13. The CDR3 spans 15 residues. CDR3 region: CSVGDLRGGAEKLFF. DNA for the CDR3: TGCAGCGTTGGGGACCTACGAGGGGGCGCGGAAAAACTGTTTTTT.

The CDR3 spells CASSPQGYSYNEQFF. The DNA of the CDR3 is TGTGCCAGCTCACCACAGGGTTACTCCTACAATGAGCAGTTCTTC. This chain connects TRBV18 to TRBJ2-1; D unclear. In germline, CDR1 is KGHSH, CDR2 LQKENI. V lost 1 base, J lost 0 bases, and 7 bases lay in between. The CDR3 totals 15 residues.

This chain connects TRBV4-3 to TRBJ2-6; the D is unclear. The CDR3 runs to 19 residues. V was cut by 4 bases and J by 3 bases, with 22 bases left in between. Germline V gives CDR1 LGHNA, CDR2 YSLEER. The CDR3 spells CASSPWVRSGFGGANVLTF. The CDR3 region has the DNA TGCGCCAGCAGCCCCTGGGTGCGGAGTGGTTTTGGTGGGGCCAACGTCCTGACTTTC.

V and J are TRBV18 and TRBJ2-7, with D perhaps matching TRBD1 (5 bases). The CDR3 loop spans 14 amino acids. V lost 3 bases and J lost 0, with 9 bases in between. Germline V gene lookup returns CDR1 KGHSH and CDR2 LQKENI. The CDR3 is CASSPPDNSYEQYF. CDR3 DNA: TGTGCCAGCTCACCTCCGGACAACTCCTACGAGCAGTACTTC.

This rearrangement joins TRBV19 to TRBJ1-1; D is possibly TRBD1 (5 bases). Germline V gene sequence: CDR1 LNHDA, CDR2 SQIVND (reference sequence). The CDR3 is 14 residues long. V shed 1 base and J shed 5 bases, with 11 bases lying between them. CDR3 protein: CASSIGVQGTEAFF. The DNA for the CDR3 is TGTGCCAGTAGTATAGGTGTCCAGGGAACTGAAGCTTTCTTT.

This clone has only one observation. CDR3 amino acids: CASSLEGTSGYNEQFF. The CDR3 DNA follows: TGTGCCAGCAGCTTAGAGGGGACTAGCGGATACAATGAGCAGTTCTTC. The chain has TRBV11-1 and TRBJ2-1; 11 positions agree with TRBD2. The V segment lost 1 base and the J segment 4 bases; nucleotides outside the gene matches: 3. CDR1 and CDR2 from the germline V gene are SGHAT and FQDESV (reference sequence). This CDR3 is built from 16 residues.

The rearrangement links TRBV29-1 to TRBJ2-1; tentatively, D is TRBD2 (6 bases). CDR3 length: 16 amino acids. V was shortened by 1 base and J by 1 base, with 14 bases between the two germline ends. CDR1 is SQVTM, CDR2 ANQGSEA, per germline. The CDR3 loop reads CSVEGWPGRSYNEQFF. The CDR3 DNA reads as TGCAGCGTTGAAGGGTGGCCCGGGAGATCCTACAATGAGCAGTTCTTC.

The chain recombines TRBV21-1 with TRBJ2-2; TRBD2, the table's D call, was not compared with the DNA. TRBV21-1 is a pseudogene segment. This CDR3 region has 14 residues. The CDR3 nucleotides are TGTGCCAGCAGCAAAGTAGGAGGGCTGGAGGAGCTGTTTTTT. Its translation is CASSKVGGLEELFF.

This clone came up once. The chain employs TRBV21-1 and TRBJ1-1. TRBV21-1 is marked as a pseudogene. This CDR3 spans 14 amino acids. CDR3 DNA sequence: TGTGCCAGCAGCAAGATTAGGAGTTCGACTGAAGCTTTCTTT. Protein product: CASSKIRSSTEAFF.

Points on this clone: Other DNA variants within this sample encode the same CDR3. J is TRBJ2-5 and V is TRBV28; D gene unclear. Trimming shortened V by 5 bases and J by 2 bases, and 3 bases separated the two germline ends. The CDR3 loop spans 11 amino acids. Germline CDR1 and CDR2: MDHEN and SYDVKM. Here the CDR3 reads CASSTQETQYF. In nucleotides, the CDR3 is TGTGCCAGCAGTACACAAGAGACCCAGTACTTC.

The V and J genes are TRBV23-1 and TRBJ1-1, with D hard to call. TRBV23-1 is placed among ORFs of uncertain function. V was cut by 3 bases and J by 6 bases, with 14 bases left in between. This CDR3 is built from 14 residues. The CDR3: CASSHPHSSPEAFF. The CDR3 region has the DNA TGCGCCAGCAGTCATCCCCACAGTTCCCCTGAAGCTTTCTTT.

The count of this clone is one. The chain links TRBV4-1 to TRBJ2-1; no clear D. V dropped 3 bases and J dropped 9 bases, with 15 bases sitting between them. The germline V gene encodes CDR1 MGHRA and CDR2 YSYEKL. CDR3 length equals 14 residues. The CDR3 reads CASSQGWADGEQFF. The CDR3 nucleotides are TGCGCCAGCAGCCAGGGGTGGGCCGACGGTGAGCAGTTCTTC.

V usage is TRBV7-2 and J usage is TRBJ2-7; D might be TRBD1 or TRBD2, each matching 5 bases. V gave up 8 bases and J gave up 3 bases, with 14 bases separating them. Germline V gene sequence: CDR1 SGHTA, CDR2 FQGNSA. The CDR3 contains 13 residues. As DNA, the CDR3 is TGTGCCAGCGCCGGGGCTGACGTCTACGAGCAGTACTTC. It codes for CASAGADVYEQYF.